The T cell receptor beta chain under discussion was sequenced for a study of shared clonotypes between healthy human individuals. With respect to this clone: As yet, its antigen is unknown.

Regarding the study as a whole: It was the non-shared clonotypes that had lower generation probabilities than clonotypes shared by all four donors. Despite large depth, rarefaction showed incomplete sorted-subset sequencing.

Produced via immunoSEQ multiplex PCR; TCRdb's table is partial and in-frame only. In the table there are fewer than 3 million clones, 85% to 95% of which are singletons. The source material was naive CD4+ T cells from PBMCs. Described subset: CD45RA+ positively selected. This receptor was taken from a man between 18 and 35 years old in good health. Some clones in this sample may be carry-over from other donors' samples.

The CDR3 bases are TGCGCCAGCAGGGACACGTACGAGCAGTACTTC. It is translated as CASRDTYEQYF. The gene calls are TRBV5-1 and TRBJ2-7, with D possibly TRBD1 on 5 matching bases. This CDR3 has 11 residues. Germline assignment: CDR1 SGHRS and CDR2 YFSETQ. Trimming removed 5 bases at V and 4 bases at J, with 7 bases between.